The 3 T cell receptor beta chains in this list originate from one sample, sequenced in a study of T cells after yellow fever vaccination. TCRdb processed the 5' RACE reads anew with MiXCR; each CDR3 protein has one entry. The sample contains around 500,000 distinct CDR3 sequences, 21% of which appear only once. Here the sequenced sample was PBMCs, taken roughly 20 days after the first yellow fever vaccination. The source is a man aged 18-30 years who received the YFV17D yellow fever vaccine.

CDR3 DNA sequence: TGTGCCAGCAGTCACCACTACGAGAACAATGAGCAGTTCTTC. It is translated as CASSHHYENNEQFF. V is TRBV6-5 and J is TRBJ2-1; D remains unclear. The germline gives CDR1 MNHEY, CDR2 SVGAGI. The CDR3 consists of 14 residues. Trimming removed 5 bases from V and 5 bases from J, with 13 bases in between.

The chain carries TRBV7-2 and TRBJ2-3, with a tentative D call TRBD1 (5 bases). The assigned J gene may be wrong: the sequence end matches TRBJ1-3 better. This CDR3 is built from 13 residues. Germline V gives CDR1 SGHTA, CDR2 FQGNSA. The CDR3 region is CASSLAVGTTIYF. The CDR3 DNA reads as TGTGCCAGCAGCTTAGCTGTAGGGACTACCATATATTTT.

The chain has TRBV20-1 and TRBJ2-7; TRBD2 aligns across 15 bases. The V gene end was trimmed by 6 bases and the J gene end by 3 bases; junction bases not matched to a gene: 6. This CDR3 has 15 residues. Germline-derived CDR1 and CDR2 are DFQATT and SNEGSKA (reference sequence). This CDR3 is CSASGTSGGRYEQYV. CDR3 sequence (DNA): TGCAGTGCATCCGGGACTAGCGGGGGGCGCTACGAGCAGTACGTC.